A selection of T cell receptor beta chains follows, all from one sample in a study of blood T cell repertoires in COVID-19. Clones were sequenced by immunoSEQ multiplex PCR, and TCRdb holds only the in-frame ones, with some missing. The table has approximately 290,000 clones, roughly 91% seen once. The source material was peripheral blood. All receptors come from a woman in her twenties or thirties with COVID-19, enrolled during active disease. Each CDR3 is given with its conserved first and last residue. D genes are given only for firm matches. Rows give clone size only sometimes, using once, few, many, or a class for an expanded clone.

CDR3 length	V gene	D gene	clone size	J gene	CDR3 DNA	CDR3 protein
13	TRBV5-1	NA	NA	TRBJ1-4	TGCGCCAGCAGAGGAGGGACTAATGAAAAACTGTTTTTT	CASRGGTNEKLFF
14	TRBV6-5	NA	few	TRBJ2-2	TGTGCCAGCAGCTACGGTAACCCGAGAGAGGAGCTGTTTTTT	CASSYGNPREELFF
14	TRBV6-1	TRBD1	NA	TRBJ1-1	TGTGCCAGCGATAGGGGGCTGGGGAACACTGAAGCTTTCTTT	CASDRGLGNTEAFF
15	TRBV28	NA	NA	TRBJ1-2	TGTGCCAGCAGTTTAGGAGTGGGAGGGATCTATGGCTACACCTTC	CASSLGVGGIYGYTF
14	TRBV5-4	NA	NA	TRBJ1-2	TGTGCCAGCAGCTTGCGGGGGGAAAGTGGTGGCTACACCTTC	CASSLRGESGGYTF
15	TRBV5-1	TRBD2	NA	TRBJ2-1	TGCGCCAGCAGCTTAGGACTAGTAATTTTGGCTGAGCAGTTCTTC	CASSLGLVILAEQFF
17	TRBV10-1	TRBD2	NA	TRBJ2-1	TGCGCCAGCAGTTCTCCGGGAGGGGGGCCCCCGGACAATGAGCAGTTCTTC	CASSSPGGGPPDNEQFF
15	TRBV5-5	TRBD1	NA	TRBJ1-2	TGTGCCAGCAGCTTGGTACTGACAGGGACATATGGCTACACCTTC	CASSLVLTGTYGYTF
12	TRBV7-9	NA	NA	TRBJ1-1	TGTGCCAGCAGTCTCCTCGGGAGTGAAGCTTTCTTT	CASSLLGSEAFF
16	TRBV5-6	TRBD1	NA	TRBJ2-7	TGTGCCAGCAGCTTGGCCACAGGGGGCCCATTCTACGAGCAGTACTTC	CASSLATGGPFYEQYF
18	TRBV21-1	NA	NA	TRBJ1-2	TGTGCCAGCAGCCCGGATCAGACTGGGTCTAGAGCAATCTTTGGCTACACCTTC	CASSPDQTGSRAIFGYTF
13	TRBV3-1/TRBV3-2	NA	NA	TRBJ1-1	TGTGCCAGCAGTCGATACGGGGGAACTGAAGCTTTCTTT	CASSRYGGTEAFF
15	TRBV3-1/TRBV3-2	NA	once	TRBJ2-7	TGTGCCAGCAGCCAAGATTTCTGGGCAGAACGCGAGCAGTACTTC	CASSQDFWAEREQYF
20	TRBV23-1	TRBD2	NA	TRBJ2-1	TGCGCCAGCAGTCAATCGATGCAGGGGTTAGGACTAGCGGGGGGAAATGAGCAGTTCTTC	CASSQSMQGLGLAGGNEQFF
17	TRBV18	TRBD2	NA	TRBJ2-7	TGTGCCAGCTCCCTCGGGGGTAGCGGGGGTTCCTCCTACGAGCAGTACTTC	CASSLGGSGGSSYEQYF
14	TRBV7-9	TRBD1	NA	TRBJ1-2	TGTGCCAGCAGCCTCGACAGGGAAGGGTATGGCTACACCTTC	CASSLDREGYGYTF
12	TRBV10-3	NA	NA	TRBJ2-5	TGTGCCATCAGTGGCAGCGGGGAGACCCAGTACTTC	CAISGSGETQYF
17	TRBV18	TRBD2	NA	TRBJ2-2	TGTGCCAGCTCACCACCGGGAGGGTACGGGGACACCGGGGAGCTGTTTTTT	CASSPPGGYGDTGELFF
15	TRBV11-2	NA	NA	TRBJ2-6	TGTGCCAGCAGCTTAGAGAGGCCTGGGGCCAACGTCCTGACTTTC	CASSLERPGANVLTF
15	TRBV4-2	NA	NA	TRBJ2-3	TGTGCCAGCAGCCAACAGTGGTCTAGCACAGATACGCAGTATTTT	CASSQQWSSTDTQYF
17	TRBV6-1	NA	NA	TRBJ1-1	TGTGCCAGCAGTGAAGCAGTCGGTATGGCACAGAAGACTGAAGCTTTCTTT	CASSEAVGMAQKTEAFF
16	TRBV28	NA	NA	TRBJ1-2	TGTGCCAGCAGACGAACAGCCTTTAGACAGGAGTATGGCTACACCTTC	CASRRTAFRQEYGYTF
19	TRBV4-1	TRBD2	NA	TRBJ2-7	TGCGCCAGCAGCCAAGGCCCCCCCGCGGGGGGCCAAGGCACCTACGAGCAGTACTTC	CASSQGPPAGGQGTYEQYF
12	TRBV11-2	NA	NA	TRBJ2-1	TGTGCCAGCAGCTCTGTGACCGGGGAGCAGTTCTTC	CASSSVTGEQFF
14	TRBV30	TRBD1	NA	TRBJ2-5	TGTGCCTCTTCCACAGGGGGTTCAGGAGAGACCCAGTACTTC	CASSTGGSGETQYF
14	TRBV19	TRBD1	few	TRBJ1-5	TGTGCCAGTGGGTGGGGACAGGGTGGACAGCCCCAGCATTTT	CASGWGQGGQPQHF
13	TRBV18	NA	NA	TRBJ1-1	TGTGCCAGCTCACCAACGGGGTTTCCTGAGGCTTTCTTT	CASSPTGFPEAFF
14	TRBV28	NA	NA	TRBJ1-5	TGTGCCAGCAGTCTAGATATCGGCAATCAGCCCCAGCATTTT	CASSLDIGNQPQHF
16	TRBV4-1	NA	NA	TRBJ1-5	TGCGCCAGCAGCCAAGAATTATCGGGGGGAACTCAGCCCCAGCATTTT	CASSQELSGGTQPQHF
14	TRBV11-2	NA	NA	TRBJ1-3	TGTGCCAGCAGCTCCGGGACTGGTGGAAACACCATATATTTT	CASSSGTGGNTIYF
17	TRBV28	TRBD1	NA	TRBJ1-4	TGTGCCAGCACCTCAACGCGGCAGGGGGCAACTAATGAAAAACTGTTTTTT	CASTSTRQGATNEKLFF
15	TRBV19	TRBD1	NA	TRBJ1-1	TGTGCCAGTAGTATCCGGACAGGGGGAATCACTGAAGCTTTCTTT	CASSIRTGGITEAFF
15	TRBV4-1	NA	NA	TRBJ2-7	TGCGCCAGCAGCCAAGATAGGCTAGCGCCCTACGAGCAGTACTTC	CASSQDRLAPYEQYF
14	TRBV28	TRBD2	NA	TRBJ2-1	TGTGCCAGCAGTCCGAGGGGAGGGGCTAATGAGCAGTTCTTC	CASSPRGGANEQFF
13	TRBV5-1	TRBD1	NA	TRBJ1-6	TGCGCCAGCAACGAAGGGGGCAATTCACCCCTCCACTTT	CASNEGGNSPLHF
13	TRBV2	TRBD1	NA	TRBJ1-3	TGTGCCAGCAATAAGGACAGGCGAAACACCATATATTTT	CASNKDRRNTIYF
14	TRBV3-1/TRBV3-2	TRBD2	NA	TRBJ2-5	TGTGCCAGCAGCAGGGGACTAGCGGGGGGGGATAAGTACTTC	CASSRGLAGGDKYF
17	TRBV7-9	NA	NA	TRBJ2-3	TGTGCCAGCAGCCTCGGAACAGGAGCCACTGGCACAGATACGCAGTATTTT	CASSLGTGATGTDTQYF
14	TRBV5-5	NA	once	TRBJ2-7	TGTGCCAGCAGTGGGTGGCAGGGAAGGGACGAGCAGTACTTC	CASSGWQGRDEQYF
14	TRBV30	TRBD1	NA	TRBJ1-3	TGTGCCTGGACCCAGGGACAGGCTGGAAACACCATATATTTT	CAWTQGQAGNTIYF
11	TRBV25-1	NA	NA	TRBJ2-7	TGTGCCAGCACAGGGTGGCACGAGCAGTACTTC	CASTGWHEQYF
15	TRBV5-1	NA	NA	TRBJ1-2	TGCGCCAGCAGCACTACTCCGTTGAGGGATCAAGGCTACACCTTC	CASSTTPLRDQGYTF
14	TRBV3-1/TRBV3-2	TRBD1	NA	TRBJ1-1	TGTGCCAGCAGCCAAGGACAGGGGTTAGCTGAAGCTTTCTTT	CASSQGQGLAEAFF
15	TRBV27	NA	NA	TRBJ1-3	TGTGCCAGCAGTTTGGGTAGGGGGACGAGGAACACCATATATTTT	CASSLGRGTRNTIYF
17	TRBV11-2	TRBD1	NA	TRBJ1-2	TGTGCCAGCAGCTTAGGGGGGACAGCAACTCGGTTCTATGGCTACACCTTC	CASSLGGTATRFYGYTF
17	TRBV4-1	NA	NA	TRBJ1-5	TGCGCCAGCAGCTATATGCAGGGGAAGGAGCTTGATCAGCCCCAGCATTTT	CASSYMQGKELDQPQHF
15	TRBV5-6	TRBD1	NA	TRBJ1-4	TGTGCCAGCAGCTCCTACCTGACAGGGAATGAAAAACTGTTTTTT	CASSSYLTGNEKLFF
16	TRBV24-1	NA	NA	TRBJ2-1	TGTGCCACCAGTGATTTGAGGGGAAGCTCCTACAATGAGCAGTTCTTC	CATSDLRGSSYNEQFF
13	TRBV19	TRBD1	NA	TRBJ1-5	TGTGCCACGACGCCGGACAGGGCATCCTACCAGCATTTT	CATTPDRASYQHF